This T cell receptor (beta chain) was observed in a study of CD8 T cell repertoires and HIV-1 epitope variants. Study in general: Controls were a CMV, EBV and flu pool, Ebola AY9, and no peptide.

The repertoire was sequenced with immunoSEQ multiplex PCR; TCRdb's copy has only in-frame clones and lacks some. Among 90,000 or so clones, approximately 70% were seen once, and the ten largest hold 20% to 30%. The CDR3 is made up of 13 amino acids. The V end lost 7 bases, the J end lost 7 bases, and 16 bases lay between the germline ends. Germline-derived CDR1 and CDR2 are MDHEN and SYDVKM. The rearrangement links TRBV28 to TRBJ1-2; D unclear. This TCR came from a male donor with HIV. Sequenced input: uncultured baseline CD8+ T cells from peripheral blood mononuclear cells (PBMCs). CDR3 DNA sequence: TGTGCCAGCATTAACGACCTAAAGACTGGCTACACCTTC. Protein: CASINDLKTGYTF.